This T cell receptor beta chain was captured in a study of T cells in Graves' hyperthyroidism and ophthalmopathy. As for this clonotype: Its specificity is unknown. The junction departs from the called germline gene at one end, perhaps through a read error.

This CDR3 region has 13 residues. Germline CDR1 reads KGHSH; CDR2 reads LQKENI. Study-level findings and limits: A model built on 13 V-J features separated ophthalmopathy from stable hyperthyroidism.

The TCR beta CDR3 regions underwent amplification using RNA transcripts as the source. TCR CDR3 regions were first amplified by RT-PCR with HTBI primers. TCRdb passed the multiplex PCR reads through MiXCR, listing each CDR3 protein once. The sample carries about 130,000 distinct CDR3 sequences, over 20% recorded once. The sequencing sample was made of blood. The chain has TRBV18 and TRBJ1-6, with D hard to call. The sequence came from a woman aged 45-60 years with Graves' hyperthyroidism that later progressed to Graves' ophthalmopathy. The CDR3 bases are TGTGCCAGCCCACCGGGCGCAGAGTCACCCCTCCACTTT. Protein: CASPPGAESPLHF.